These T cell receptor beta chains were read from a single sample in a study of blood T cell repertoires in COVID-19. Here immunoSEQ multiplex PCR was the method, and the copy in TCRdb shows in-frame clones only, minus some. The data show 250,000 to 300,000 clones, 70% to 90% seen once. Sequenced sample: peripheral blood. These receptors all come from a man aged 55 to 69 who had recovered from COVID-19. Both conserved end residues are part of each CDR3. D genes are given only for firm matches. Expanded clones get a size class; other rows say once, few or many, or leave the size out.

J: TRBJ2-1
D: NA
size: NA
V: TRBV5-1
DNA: TGCGCCAGCAGCCTGACAGGTTACAATGAGCAGTTCTTC
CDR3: CASSLTGYNEQFF

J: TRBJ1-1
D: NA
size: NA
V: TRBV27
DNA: TGTGCCAGCAGTTTCGGGGGAGTCGGGAACACTGAAGCTTTCTTT
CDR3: CASSFGGVGNTEAFF

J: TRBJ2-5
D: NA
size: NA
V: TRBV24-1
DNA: TGTGCCACCAGTGAATCAGGATCCCAAGAGACCCAGTACTTC
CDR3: CATSESGSQETQYF

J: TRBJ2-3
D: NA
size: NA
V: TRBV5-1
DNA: TGCGCCAGCAGACCTACAGGGTTCAACACAGATACGCAGTATTTT
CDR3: CASRPTGFNTDTQYF

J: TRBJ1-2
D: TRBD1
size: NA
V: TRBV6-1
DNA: TGTGCCAGCAGTGAACTACCCGGTCCAGGGGGCAAATCTGGCTACACCTTC
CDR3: CASSELPGPGGKSGYTF

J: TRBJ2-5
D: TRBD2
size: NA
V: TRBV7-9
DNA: TGTGCCAGCAGCTCAAGACCCTCCGGGACTAGAAAAAAAGAGACCCAGTACTTC
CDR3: CASSSRPSGTRKKETQYF

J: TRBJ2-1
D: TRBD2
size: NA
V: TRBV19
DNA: TGTGCCAGTGCACCTGGGCGGGGGGCGTACAATGAGCAGTTCTTC
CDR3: CASAPGRGAYNEQFF

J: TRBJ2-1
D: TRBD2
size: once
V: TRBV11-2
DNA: TGTGCCAGCACCAAAGGTGGGGCTAGCGGGTCCCGGCTCAATGAGCAGTTCTTC
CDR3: CASTKGGASGSRLNEQFF

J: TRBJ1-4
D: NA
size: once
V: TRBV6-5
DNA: TGTGCCAGCAGTTACACTGCAACTAATGAAAAACTGTTTTTT
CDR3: CASSYTATNEKLFF

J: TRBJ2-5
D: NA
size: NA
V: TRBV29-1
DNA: TGCAGCGTTGGGTGGACAGCAGAGACCCAGTACTTC
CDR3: CSVGWTAETQYF

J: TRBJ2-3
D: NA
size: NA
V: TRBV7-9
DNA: TGTGCCAGCAGCACGGGACTTTCCCACACAGATACGCAGTATTTT
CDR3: CASSTGLSHTDTQYF

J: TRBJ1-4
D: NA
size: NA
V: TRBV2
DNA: TGTGCCAGCAGGGAACAGGGTTGGTCAACTAATGAAAAACTGTTTTTT
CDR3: CASREQGWSTNEKLFF

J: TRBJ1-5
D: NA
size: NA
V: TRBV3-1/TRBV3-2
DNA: TGTGCCAGCAGCCAAGGGGCAGGGAATAGCAATCAGCCCCAGCATTTT
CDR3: CASSQGAGNSNQPQHF

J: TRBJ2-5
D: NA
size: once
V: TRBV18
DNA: TGTGCCAGCTCGAACCAACAGGGTTTCCAAGAGACCCAGTACTTC
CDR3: CASSNQQGFQETQYF

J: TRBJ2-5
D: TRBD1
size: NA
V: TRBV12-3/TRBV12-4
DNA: TGTGCCAGCAGTCCTGGACAGGGGGAGACCCAGTACTTC
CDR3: CASSPGQGETQYF

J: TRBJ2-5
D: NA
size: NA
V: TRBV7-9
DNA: TGTGCCAGCAGCTTGGGCGGGTACCAAGAGACCCAGTACTTC
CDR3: CASSLGGYQETQYF

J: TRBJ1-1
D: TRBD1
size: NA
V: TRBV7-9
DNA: TGTGCCAGCAGCTCGCAGGGGGCCCCGGGGGGAGAAGCTTTCTTT
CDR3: CASSSQGAPGGEAFF

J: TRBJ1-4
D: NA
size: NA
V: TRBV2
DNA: TGTGCCAGCAGTGAAGAACAGGGTCTATCGGAAAAACTGTTTTTT
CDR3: CASSEEQGLSEKLFF

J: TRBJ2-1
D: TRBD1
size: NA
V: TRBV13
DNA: TGTGCCAGCAGCCTGGGACAGGGGAAGAGGGGAGAGCAGTTCTTC
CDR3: CASSLGQGKRGEQFF

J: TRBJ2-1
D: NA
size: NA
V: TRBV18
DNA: TGTGCCAGCTCACCAATAGGCGTGACTGCCTACAATGAGCAGTTCTTC
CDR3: CASSPIGVTAYNEQFF

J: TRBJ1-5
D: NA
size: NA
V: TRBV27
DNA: TGTGCCAGCAGTTTCTTAGGGGGTAATCAGCCCCAGCATTTT
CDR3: CASSFLGGNQPQHF

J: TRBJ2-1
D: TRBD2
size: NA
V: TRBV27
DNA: TGTGCCAGCAGCCCAACCTGGGGGGTAGCGGGCTCCCACCAGTTCTTC
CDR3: CASSPTWGVAGSHQFF

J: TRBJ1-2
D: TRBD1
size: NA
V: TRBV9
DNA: TGTGCCAGCAGCGTAGAGGCTCACGGCGACAGGGGAGGCGGCTACACCTTC
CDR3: CASSVEAHGDRGGGYTF

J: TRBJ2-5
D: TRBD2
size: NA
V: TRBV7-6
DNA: TGTGCCAGCACGAAGGGGACTAGCGGTCAAGAGACCCAGTACTTC
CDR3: CASTKGTSGQETQYF

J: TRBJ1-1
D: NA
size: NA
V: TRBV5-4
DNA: TGTGCCAGCAGCAGATATGCGTCGAACACTGAAGCTTTCTTT
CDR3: CASSRYASNTEAFF

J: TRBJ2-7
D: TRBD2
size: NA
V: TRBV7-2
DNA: TGTGCCAGCAGCCGTAGCGGGGGGGAACCCTCCTACGAGCAGTACTTC
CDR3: CASSRSGGEPSYEQYF

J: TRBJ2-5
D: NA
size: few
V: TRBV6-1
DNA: TGTGCCAGCAGTGAAAAGGGCGGGGAGACCCAGTACTTC
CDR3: CASSEKGGETQYF

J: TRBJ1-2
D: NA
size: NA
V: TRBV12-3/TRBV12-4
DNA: TGTGCCAGCAGTTTCCCCGGGTCTGGCGGCACCTTC
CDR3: CASSFPGSGGTF

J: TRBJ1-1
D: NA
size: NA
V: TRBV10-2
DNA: TGCGCCAGCGGCGGGGTTGAAGCTTTCTTT
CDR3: CASGGVEAFF

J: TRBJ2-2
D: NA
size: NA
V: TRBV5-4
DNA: TGTGCCAGCACCCGAGGAGGGGTTCGGGGCACCGGGGAGCTGTTTTTT
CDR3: CASTRGGVRGTGELFF

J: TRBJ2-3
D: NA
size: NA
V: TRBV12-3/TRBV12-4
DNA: TGTGCCAGCAGCCCCCTTCCGGATACGCAGTATTTT
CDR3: CASSPLPDTQYF

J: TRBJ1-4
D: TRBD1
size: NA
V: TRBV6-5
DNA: TGTGCCAGCAGTTACTCATCAGGGGGTAGTGAAAAACTGTTTTTT
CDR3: CASSYSSGGSEKLFF

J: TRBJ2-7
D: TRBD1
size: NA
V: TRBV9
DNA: TGTGCCAGCACCGCCGGGACAGCCTCCTACGAGCAGTACTTC
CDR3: CASTAGTASYEQYF

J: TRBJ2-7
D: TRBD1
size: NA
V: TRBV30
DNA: TGTGCCTGGACCAAGGGACAGGGTCAGTACTTC
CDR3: CAWTKGQGQYF